This TCR beta chain was recovered during a study of multiple sclerosis patients with progressive multifocal leukoencephalopathy (dated by TCRdb to the late 2010s). About the full investigation: Peripheral T and B cells were examined in MS patients who developed PML (4 under natalizumab, 1 after alemtuzumab) and in treated patients who did not develop PML. Two patients on natalizumab who later developed PML were tracked over time from before therapy, through 6 and 12 months, up to PML onset. The goal was to find JC virus-specific or public T-cell expansions that arose at the time of PML onset.

Regarding this clone: Its cognate antigen has yet to be identified. No qualities accompany the bases; no much larger clone lies one base away. Additional DNA sequences in this sample encode the identical CDR3.

The library came from the immunoSEQ multiplex PCR assay. Synthetic inline TR CDR3 controls covering all V-J pairings were spiked into each PCR to estimate template counts and remove amplification bias. Reads went through processing to reduce amplification and sequencing bias, and quantification was done against synthetic TR CDR3 analogs. Turning to the authors' computational methods: Raw data were processed in ImmunoSEQ Analyzer, removing out-of-frame sequences and CDR3s with stop codons, and genes were named by IMGT nomenclature. Repertoire diversity was summarized as normalized Shannon entropy, defined as 1 minus Pielou's evenness. Two TRB sequences were counted as identical only if the two sequences had the same V gene, J gene and CDR3. Public PML clonotypes were CDR3s shared by two or more PML-onset samples but absent earlier, in controls, and in public databases. Skylign with the observed count method was used to analyze CDR3 amino acid composition at each position. TCRdb took over this immuneACCESS table, retaining in-frame rearrangements with V and J assigned. Such tables are incomplete; in checked studies, under half of the missing clones stem from an unresolved V gene, and the remainder is unexplained. V, J and clone size were drawn from that table, and D and trimming were deduced from the DNA. Counted in this sample were 25,000 to 35,000 clones; roughly 86% of them appeared once. About 1.6% of the sample is taken by the ten largest.

The germline V gene (reference sequence) sets CDR1 to MNHEY and CDR2 to SMNVEV. A distance of 11 bases separates the germline ends of V and J, which lose 1 base and 2 bases respectively. The CDR3 sequence holds 16 residues, the cysteine and phenylalanine included. Just CDR3 DNA is preserved here, 48 bases in frame from base 1. The sample's time point, from its label and the paper: 6 to 7 months of natalizumab therapy. Reading the label with the study, this specimen's treatment or condition is: on natalizumab therapy at sampling. Every listed patient had received interferon beta before, and every PML patient was female. Blood samples at T1 and T2 were obtained at 6 and 12 months of natalizumab therapy, respectively. Ficoll-Hypaque density gradient centrifugation was used to isolate peripheral blood mononuclear cells. Here is what the overall study found, with its caveats: Less diverse TRB repertoires in most PML patients were suggested by lower normalized Shannon entropy, whereas values near 1 were observed in the natalizumab-treated controls. The analysis covered only peripheral blood, although cerebrospinal fluid or brain lymphocytes might be more informative for natalizumab-associated PML. TRB clones with frequency above 0.5% were observed only in PML patients, but the clones expanded at PML onset were found to be already present before and during natalizumab therapy. At the time PML developed, no common TRBV or TRBJ gene usage or preferential TRBV-TRBJ pairings were detected. Given the small, descriptive cohort, it remained unclear whether the study findings reflect JC virus infection or general immunocompromise.

The material was PBMCs, obtained from a patient treated with natalizumab. The chain joins TRBV27 to TRBJ2-2, with no confidently assigned D gene. This clonotype was obtained from a human donor with multiple sclerosis. The CDR3 in this case is CASSLLDDRNTGELFF. The DNA reads TGTGCCAGCAGTTTATTGGACGACCGAAACACCGGGGAGCTGTTTTTT.